The source of this TCR beta chain is a study of cytomegalovirus exposure and HLA in healthy donors. Study-wide context: From HLA-typed donors, an early data release held approximately 85 million unique TCRs. Regarding the study as a whole: Reportedly, fewer N-insertions than the approximately 650-donor mean appeared in an Asian-associated ancestry cluster in a later analysis.

With respect to this clone: Antigen unknown.

The germline gives CDR1 ENHRY, CDR2 SYGVKD. The V and J ends lost 4 bases and 3 bases, in that order; junction bases with no gene match: 12. This CDR3 spans 17 amino acids. Primers: 60 Vbeta forward and 13 Jbeta reverse. The assay was immunoSEQ multiplex PCR, and TCRdb's table has in-frame clones only and misses some. The sample includes 100,000 to 150,000 clones. This chain connects TRBV10-3 to TRBJ1-1; 9 bases line up with TRBD1. This TCR came from a woman in her forties in good health and CMV-seronegative. The sample consisted of PBMCs. In DNA form, the CDR3 reads TGTGCCATCAGTGCAGACGGGACAGGGATATGGGACACTGAAGCTTTCTTT. Translation: CAISADGTGIWDTEAFF.